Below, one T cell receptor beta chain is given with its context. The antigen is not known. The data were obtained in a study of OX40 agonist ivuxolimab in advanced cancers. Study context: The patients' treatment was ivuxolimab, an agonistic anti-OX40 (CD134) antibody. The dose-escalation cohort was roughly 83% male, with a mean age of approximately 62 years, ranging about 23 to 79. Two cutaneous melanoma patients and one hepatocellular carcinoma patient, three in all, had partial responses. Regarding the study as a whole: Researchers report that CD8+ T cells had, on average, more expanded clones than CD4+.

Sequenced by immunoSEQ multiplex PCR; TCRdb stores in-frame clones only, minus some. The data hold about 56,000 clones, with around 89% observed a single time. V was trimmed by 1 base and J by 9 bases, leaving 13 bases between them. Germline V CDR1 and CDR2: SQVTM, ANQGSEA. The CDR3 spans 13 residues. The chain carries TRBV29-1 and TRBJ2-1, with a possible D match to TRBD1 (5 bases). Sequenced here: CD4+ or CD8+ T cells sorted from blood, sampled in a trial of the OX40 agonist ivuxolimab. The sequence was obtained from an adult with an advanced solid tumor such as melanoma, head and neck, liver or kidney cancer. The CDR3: CSVEVVSGAEQFF. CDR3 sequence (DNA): TGCAGCGTTGAAGTGGTCAGTGGGGCTGAGCAGTTCTTC.